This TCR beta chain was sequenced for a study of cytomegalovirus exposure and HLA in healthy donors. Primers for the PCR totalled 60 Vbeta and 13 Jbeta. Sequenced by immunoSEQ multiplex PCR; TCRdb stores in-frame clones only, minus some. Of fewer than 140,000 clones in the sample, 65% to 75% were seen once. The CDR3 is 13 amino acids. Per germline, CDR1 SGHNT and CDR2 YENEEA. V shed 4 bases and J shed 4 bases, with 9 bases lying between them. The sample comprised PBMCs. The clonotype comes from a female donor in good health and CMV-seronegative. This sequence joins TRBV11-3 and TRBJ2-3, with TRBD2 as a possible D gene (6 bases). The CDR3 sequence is CASSSSEPDTQYF. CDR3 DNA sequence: TGTGCCAGCAGCTCTAGCGAGCCAGATACGCAGTATTTT.